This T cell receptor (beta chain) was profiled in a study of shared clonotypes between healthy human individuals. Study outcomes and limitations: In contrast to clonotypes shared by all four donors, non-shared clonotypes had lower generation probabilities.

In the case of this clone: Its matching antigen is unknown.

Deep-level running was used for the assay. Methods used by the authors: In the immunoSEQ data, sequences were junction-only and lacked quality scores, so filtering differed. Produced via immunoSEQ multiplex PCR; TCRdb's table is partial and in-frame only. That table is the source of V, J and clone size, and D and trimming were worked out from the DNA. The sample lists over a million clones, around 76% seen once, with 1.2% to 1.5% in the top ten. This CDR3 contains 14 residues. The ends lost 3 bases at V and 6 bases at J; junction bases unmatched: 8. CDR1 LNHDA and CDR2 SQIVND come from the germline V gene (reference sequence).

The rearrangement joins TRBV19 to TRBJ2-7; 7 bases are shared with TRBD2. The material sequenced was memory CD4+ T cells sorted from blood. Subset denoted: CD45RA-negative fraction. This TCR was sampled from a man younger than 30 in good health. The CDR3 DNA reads TGTGCCAGTAGTATGCCAGGGACTACAAGCGAGCAGTACTTC. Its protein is CASSMPGTTSEQYF.